These 13 T cell receptor beta chains originate from one sample sequenced in a study of naive and memory T cell subsets. The SP2 primer and nested alpha and beta constant region primers amplified ligated cDNA in four rounds. TCRdb itself ran the 5' RACE reads through MiXCR, one entry per CDR3 protein. The sample lists tens of thousands of distinct CDR3 sequences, about 4.8% seen once, with around 0.88% in the top ten. TCR cDNA received a 3' ligated oligonucleotide that carried a UMI. Every receptor here comes from a female donor in good health.

The sample holds many counts of this clonotype. The chain employs TRBV5-6 and TRBJ2-7; tentatively, D is TRBD2 (5 bases). This CDR3 contains 14 residues. The germline gives CDR1 SGHDT, CDR2 YYEEEE. With 3 bases removed from V and 6 bases from J, the gap between germline ends came to 16 bases. The chain's CDR3 is CASSSLLGLSEQYF. The CDR3 region has the DNA TGTGCCAGCAGCTCCCTACTAGGGCTCTCCGAGCAGTACTTC.

This clonotype was seen only a few times. This rearrangement joins TRBV28 to TRBJ1-5; weak D call: TRBD1 (6 bases). The V end lost 8 bases, the J end lost 4 bases, and 15 bases lay between the germline ends. This CDR3 spans 14 amino acids. Germline CDR1 is MDHEN and CDR2 is SYDVKM. In nucleotides, the CDR3 is TGTGCCAGCCGCATGAGAGGGGGAAATCAGCCCCAGCATTTT. Amino acids: CASRMRGGNQPQHF.

In its sample, this clonotype was seen many times. This chain links TRBV6-5 with TRBJ2-1, with TRBD2 as a possible D gene (6 bases). The CDR3 has 16 amino acids. Per germline, CDR1 MNHEY and CDR2 SVGAGI. V lost 0 bases to trimming and J lost 7 bases, with 16 bases between them. CDR3 coding DNA: TGTGCCAGCAGTTACTCGAGTACTGCGGGAATGAATGAGCAGTTCTTC. Translated, it gives CASSYSSTAGMNEQFF.

Many counts were recorded for this clonotype. The genes are TRBV7-8 and TRBJ2-7, with D possibly called TRBD1 or TRBD2 (5 bases each). The CDR3 contains 16 residues. CDR1 SGHVS and CDR2 FQNEAQ come from the germline V gene. Trimming cost V 6 bases and J 2 bases, with 20 bases left between them. The CDR3 DNA follows: TGTGCCAGCAGTGCCCCCCTCCGGGACGCTCCCTACGAGCAGTACTTC. Translated, it gives CASSAPLRDAPYEQYF.

Remarks on this clonotype: A much larger clone lies a single base off, so this may be a read error. The rearrangement links TRBV7-9 to TRBJ2-5, with 7 bases that match TRBD1. J was trimmed by 4 bases and V by 5 bases; bases with no gene match: 4. This CDR3 region has 13 residues. Looked up from germline, CDR1 is SEHNR and CDR2 is FQNEAQ (reference sequence). CDR3: CASSLGTAETQYF. CDR3 in DNA: TGTGCCAGCAGCCTCGGGACAGCAGAGACCCAGTACTTC.

This clonotype was counted ten times or more. The CDR3 sequence is CASRGFGPALESAEKLFF. CDR3 nucleotide sequence: TGTGCCAGCAGGGGATTCGGGCCAGCCTTGGAAAGTGCTGAAAAACTGTTTTTT. The rearrangement links TRBV21-1 to TRBJ1-4; TRBD1, the table's D call, was not compared with the DNA. TRBV21-1 constitutes a pseudogene. The CDR3 is 18 amino acids.

This clonotype was seen many times. The chain joins TRBV28 to TRBJ2-5; D gene ambiguous. V shed 6 bases and J shed 4 bases, with 12 bases lying between them. The CDR3 contains 13 residues. Looked up from germline, CDR1 is MDHEN and CDR2 is SYDVKM. The CDR3 region is CASRASVIETQYF. CDR3 DNA: TGTGCCAGCAGGGCCAGTGTGATAGAGACCCAGTACTTC.

This clonotype has a count of ten or more. The chain joins TRBV27 to TRBJ2-1, with 14 bases aligning to TRBD2. Germline trimming cut 5 bases from V and 10 bases from J; bases unmatched to any gene: 7. Germline loops: CDR1 MNHEY, CDR2 SMNVEV (reference sequence). This CDR3 has 15 residues. The CDR3 bases are TGTGCCAGCAGTACGGGGACTAGCGGGAGAATAGAGCAGTTCTTC. Translated, it gives CASSTGTSGRIEQFF.

This clonotype was detected many times. The V gene is TRBV7-9, the J gene TRBJ2-1; the D is unclear. V was trimmed by 1 base and J by 8 bases, leaving 15 bases between them. The CDR3 contains 15 residues. The germline V gene encodes CDR1 SEHNR and CDR2 FQNEAQ (reference sequence). CDR3 coding DNA: TGTGCCAGCAGCTTAGAGGGATGGTACATCGATGAGCAGTTCTTC. Amino acid sequence: CASSLEGWYIDEQFF.

As for this clonotype: A much larger clonotype is one base distant, so this may be a read error. The chain uses TRBV6-1 and TRBJ1-1; D might be TRBD1 (5 bases). Germline CDR1 is MNHNS and CDR2 is SASEGT. Trimming removed 5 bases at V and 5 bases at J, with 21 bases between. The CDR3 consists of 16 residues. This chain's CDR3 is CASSTTAWQGGTEAFF. The CDR3 bases are TGTGCCAGCAGTACCACGGCCTGGCAGGGCGGAACTGAAGCTTTCTTT.

In its sample, this clonotype was seen many times. This chain uses TRBV18 with TRBJ1-5; D not certain. Germline CDR1 and CDR2: KGHSH and LQKENI. V lost 0 bases and J lost 5, with 8 bases in between. CDR3 size: 14 residues. In DNA, the CDR3 is TGTGCCAGCTCACCACCGAACAGATATCAGCCCCAGCATTTT. It is translated as CASSPPNRYQPQHF.

With respect to this clonotype: This sequence may be a read error, since a much larger clone differs from it by one base. The genes are TRBV7-2 and TRBJ2-3, with 7 positions matching TRBD2. Germline assignment: CDR1 SGHTA and CDR2 FQGNSA. This CDR3 has 16 amino acids. The DNA for the CDR3 is TGTGCCGGCAGCTTAGGAATGGGAGGGAGCACAGATACGCAGTATTTT. Translation: CAGSLGMGGSTDTQYF.

This clonotype was seen many times. The chain combines TRBV14 with TRBJ2-6; D unresolved. Trimming took off 8 bases at V and 0 bases at J, with 14 bases between the two ends. The CDR3 contains 16 residues. Looked up from germline, CDR1 is SGHDN and CDR2 is FVKESK. As DNA, the CDR3 is TGTGCCAGCTCTAAGCCCAAATTCTCTGGGGCCAACGTCCTGACTTTC. Protein: CASSKPKFSGANVLTF. Based on the CDR3 plus reference TRBV14 and TRBJ2-6, the full variable domain is EAGVTQFPSHSVIEKGQTVTLRCDPISGHDNLYWYRRVMGKEIKFLLHFVKESKQDESGMPNNRFLAERTGGTYSTLKVQPAELEDSGVYFCASSKPKFSGANVLTFGAGSRLTVL.